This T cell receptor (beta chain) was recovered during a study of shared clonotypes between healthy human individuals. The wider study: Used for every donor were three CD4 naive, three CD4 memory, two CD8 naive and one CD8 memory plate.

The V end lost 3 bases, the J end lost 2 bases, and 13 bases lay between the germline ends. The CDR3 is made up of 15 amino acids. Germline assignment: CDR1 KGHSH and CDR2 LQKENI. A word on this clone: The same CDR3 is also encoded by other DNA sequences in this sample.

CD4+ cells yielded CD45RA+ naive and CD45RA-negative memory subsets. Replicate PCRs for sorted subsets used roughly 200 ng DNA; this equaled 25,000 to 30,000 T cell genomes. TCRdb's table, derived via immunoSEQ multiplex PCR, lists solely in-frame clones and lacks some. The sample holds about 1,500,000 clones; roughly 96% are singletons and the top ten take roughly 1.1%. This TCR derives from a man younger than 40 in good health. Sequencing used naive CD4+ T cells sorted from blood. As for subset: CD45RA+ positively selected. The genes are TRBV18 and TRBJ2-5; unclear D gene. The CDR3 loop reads CASSPRPGPQETQYF. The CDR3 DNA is TGTGCCAGCTCACCCCGGCCCGGACCTCAAGAGACCCAGTACTTC.